This record looks at one T cell receptor beta chain sequence and its context. The sample is drawn from a study of T cells after somatic rescue of genetic block. The germline CDR1 and CDR2 sequences are LNHDA and SQIVND (reference sequence). The CDR3 sequence is 17 residues long. Trimming left V 2 bases short and J 9 bases short, with 20 bases between. Sequencing used immunoSEQ multiplex PCR; TCRdb keeps in-frame clones, though not all of them. Among 110,000 or so clones listed, 80% to 95% were seen once. This clonotype was obtained from a woman in her late teens or twenties. Material for sequencing was peripheral blood mononuclear cells (PBMCs). V gene TRBV19 combines with J gene TRBJ1-6, with D tentatively TRBD1 (6 bases). The CDR3 DNA is TGTGCCAGTAGTATAAACTGGATCGGGCAGGGGTCTTCACCCCTCCACTTT. Its translation is CASSINWIGQGSSPLHF. Full variable domain (rest looked up from reference TRBV19 and TRBJ1-6): DGGITQSPKYLFRKEGQNVTLSCEQNLNHDAMYWYRQDPGQGLRLIYYSQIVNDFQKGDIAEGYSVSREKKESFPLTVTSAQKNPTAFYLCASSINWIGQGSSPLHFGNGTRLTVT.